Given below is one T cell receptor beta chain in context. Its antigen remains undetermined. Base-call qualities are not available, and no considerably larger clone is one nucleotide away. About 500 nanograms of biopsy DNA per sample were submitted for commercial TCRB immunosequencing. Adaptive Biotechnology amplified the CDR3 regions from genomic DNA with a two-step multiplex PCR designed to control amplification bias. Primers for every V and J gene segment were used in the first PCR, and barcodes and Illumina adapters were added in the second PCR. An Illumina instrument was used to sequence the CDR3 libraries. The study's own analysis went as follows. The analysis used both the pipelines supplied by the vendor and custom analysis of the raw data in R/Bioconductor with R version 3.3.0. Clonality, which ranges from 0 to 1, was calculated as the inverse of the normalised Shannon entropy across all productive clones. High-frequency clones were defined as the repertoire share of the top 100 clones, retaining only clones passing a 95% confidence test. The Simpson index measured repertoire diversity, and the Morisita-Horn index measured overlap between samples. The source is immuneACCESS, and TCRdb retained only in-frame sequences with V and J called. Part of the clones is not carried over; for the studies checked, unresolved V genes explain less than half of this, and the remainder is unexplained. V, J and clone size were drawn from that table, and D and trimming were deduced from the DNA. This sample comprises 3,000 to 4,000 clones, roughly 78% of them detected only once. Jointly, the top ten make up around 13% of the sample.

Taken with the paper, the label for time point translates to: neoterminal ileum biopsy at postoperative endoscopy, about 6 months after surgery. Adults with ileal or ileocolonic Crohn's disease and an indication for ileocolonic resection were eligible for inclusion. Whole ileal mucosal biopsies were kept frozen at -80 degrees C prior to DNA extraction. Genomic DNA was extracted from frozen whole biopsies with a TRizol-based method and quantified on a NanoDrop 2000 spectrophotometer. The source of the sample is a study of T cell repertoires in ileal Crohn's disease (dated by TCRdb to between 2018 and 2020). Regarding the research as a whole: Median disease duration was roughly 8.2 years, and roughly a third of patients were identified as active smokers at the time of surgery. Endoscopic postoperative recurrence was defined as a Rutgeerts score above i0. A total of roughly 150 mucosal samples from some 57 patients were sequenced, collected from several sites on the surgical specimen and at postoperative endoscopy. TCR repertoire analysis was done in about 57 Crohn's disease patients from a prospective multicentre cohort. The study was conducted in parallel with a multicentre cohort built to find predictors of early endoscopic recurrence after ileocolonic resection. Neoterminal ileum biopsies obtained at postoperative colonoscopy were designated as M6 samples. Surgery was performed for a complication in all patients, with stricturing disease in roughly 60% and penetrating disease in approximately 40%. Roughly half of the patients were given postoperative therapy, with around eleven receiving thiopurines and fewer than 20 receiving anti-TNF agents. Overall study results and their limits: A significantly higher proportion of clonal expansions was observed in active smokers at surgery than in non-smokers (approximately 26% vs 17%, p=0.02). Higher high-frequency clone percentages at surgery were associated with endoscopic recurrence; all patients with clonality above 26.8% (18/57) had recurrence. More high-frequency clones were carried by sorted CD8 T cells than by CD4 T cells, suggesting that mucosal expansions were mainly CD8. The timing of postoperative endoscopy varied within the first year after surgery, and the median delay was around 6.9 months. Mucosal CD4 and CD8 T cells were sorted and sequenced only in a subgroup of patients, the size of which was not stated.

The CDR1 and CDR2 encoded by the germline V gene are MGHDK and SYGVNS. Trimming costs V 2 bases and J 3 bases, and their ends lie 17 bases apart. The CDR3, from cysteine to phenylalanine, totals 16 residues. The DNA shown is the 48-base CDR3, in frame from base 1. The receptor chain draws on TRBV25-1 and TRBJ2-7; 7 matching bases give a weak D call of TRBD2. This TCR derives from an adult with Crohn's disease. Input material: ileal tissue. The CDR3: CASSESIAGAGYEQYF. The DNA sequence is given as TGTGCCAGCAGTGAAAGCATTGCGGGGGCAGGCTACGAGCAGTACTTC.